Sequencing of this TCR beta chain was carried out in a study of T cell responses to AZD1222 COVID-19 vaccine. Study at large: Pooling was applied to second doses at about 4 or about 12 weeks.

As regards this clone: Its antigen is unknown.

Clones were sequenced by immunoSEQ multiplex PCR, and TCRdb holds only the in-frame ones, with some missing. The sample lists about 150,000 clones, about nine tenths seen once, with around 1.9% in the top ten. The germline V and J ends were trimmed by 6 bases and 9 bases, with 12 bases remaining between them. The germline CDR1 and CDR2 sequences are LNHDA and SQIVND (reference sequence). The CDR3 has 12 amino acids. Findings of the study overall: Donors in the cohort were predominantly white British and more often female, and clonal diversity was possibly underestimated.

Sample: peripheral blood, taken on day 0 of AZD1222 vaccination. This TCR was sampled from an adult in good health. V gene TRBV19 combines with J gene TRBJ2-1, with D possibly matching TRBD1 (6 bases). The CDR3 nucleotides read TGTGCCAGTAGCAAAAACAGGGCTGAGCAGTTCTTC. Protein: CASSKNRAEQFF.